The 29 T cell receptor beta chains below all came from one sample that was sequenced in a study of OX40 agonist ivuxolimab in advanced cancers. The repertoire was sequenced with immunoSEQ multiplex PCR; TCRdb's copy has only in-frame clones and lacks some. The sample has tens of thousands of clones; more than 70% are singletons. The sequenced sample was CD4+ or CD8+ T cells sorted from blood, obtained in a trial of the OX40 agonist ivuxolimab. The receptor source for this set is an adult with an advanced solid tumor such as melanoma, head and neck, liver or kidney cancer.

This chain's CDR3 is CASTVSTGGELFF. As DNA, the CDR3 is TGTGCCAGCACCGTCAGTACGGGCGGGGAGCTGTTTTTT. This chain links TRBV6-1 with TRBJ2-2; D is unresolved. Germline values: CDR1 MNHNS, CDR2 SASEGT. CDR3 size: 13 residues. The V and J ends lost 7 bases and 7 bases respectively, with 13 bases between them.

This chain links TRBV7-9 with TRBJ1-1, with D unclear. Trimming stripped 5 bases from V and 3 bases from J, with 10 bases between. This CDR3 is 13 amino acids long. Per the germline V gene, CDR1 is SEHNR and CDR2 is FQNEAQ (reference sequence). CDR3 sequence (DNA): TGTGCCAGCAGCCCCGGGGTGGACACTGAAGCTTTCTTT. Amino acid sequence: CASSPGVDTEAFF.

In nucleotides, the CDR3 is TGTGCCAGCAGCTTTGGTGCCCGCAATGAGCAGTTCTTC. This encodes CASSFGARNEQFF. The chain recombines TRBV7-3 with TRBJ2-1; D ambiguous. Germline V lookup: CDR1 SGHTA, CDR2 FQGTGA. Trimming cost V 3 bases and J 6 bases, with 9 bases left between them. The CDR3 runs 13 residues.

This chain uses TRBV18 with TRBJ1-6; D remains ambiguous. Germline V gene sequence: CDR1 KGHSH, CDR2 LQKENI. This CDR3 is 15 amino acids long. The V gene lost 2 bases and the J gene lost 6 bases, with 11 bases spanning the gap. CDR3 nucleotides: TGTGCCAGCTCACCATCATCGGCCGTTAATTCACCCCTCCACTTT. It yields the protein CASSPSSAVNSPLHF.

The chain has TRBV5-1 and TRBJ1-2; no clear D gene. The CDR3 is 13 residues long. Germline CDR1 is SGHRS and CDR2 is YFSETQ. Trimming cost V 5 bases and J 2 bases, with 10 bases left between them. For the CDR3, the DNA is TGCGCCAGCAGTGTGGGATCCAACTATGGCTACACCTTC. It translates to CASSVGSNYGYTF.

Remarks on this clone: The junction departs from germline at one end; a sequencing error may be responsible. J is TRBJ2-3 and V is TRBV7-3; TRBD1 matches at 9 bases. Per germline, CDR1 SGHTA and CDR2 FQGTGA. The CDR3 is 15 residues long. CDR3 amino acids: CASSLTTAQGQGHSF. CDR3 coding DNA: TGTGCCAGCAGCTTAACAACGGCCCAGGGACAGGGCCATTCCTTT.

This clone turned up a few times. The chain couples TRBV15 to TRBJ1-2; no firm D call. V lost 0 bases to trimming and J lost 4 bases, with 15 bases between them. The CDR3 has 16 amino acids. Germline V gene sequence: CDR1 LNHNV, CDR2 YYDKDF (reference sequence). The chain's CDR3 is CATSRDPLIMGYGYTF. CDR3 DNA: TGTGCCACCAGCAGAGATCCCCTTATCATGGGCTATGGCTACACCTTC.

The gene calls are TRBV2 and TRBJ1-1; D remains ambiguous. From germline, CDR1 is SNHLY and CDR2 FYNNEI. This CDR3 is built from 14 residues. The ends were cut back, 7 bases at V and 1 base at J, with 13 bases in the middle. The DNA of the CDR3 is TGTGCCAGCATGCGGGGTCAACGGAACACTGAAGCTTTCTTT. Translation gives CASMRGQRNTEAFF.

The chain joins TRBV6-1 to TRBJ1-2; no definite D call. Germline loops: CDR1 MNHNS, CDR2 SASEGT. The CDR3 has 14 amino acids. The ends were cut back, 0 bases at V and 4 bases at J, with 9 bases in the middle. The CDR3 here is CASSEARNLYGYTF. CDR3 DNA sequence: TGTGCCAGCAGTGAAGCGAGGAACCTCTATGGCTACACCTTC.

The J gene is TRBJ2-7, the V gene TRBV7-9, with no clear D. The CDR3 totals 14 residues. Trimming cost V 3 bases and J 1 base, with 10 bases left between them. CDR1 and CDR2 (germline): SEHNR, FQNEAQ (reference sequence). Here the CDR3 DNA reads TGTGCCAGCAGCTTCTCGAAGGTATCCTACGAGCAGTACTTC. Translated, it gives CASSFSKVSYEQYF.

This clone was counted between two and nine times. The rearrangement uses TRBV6-4 and TRBJ2-1; D call uncertain. The CDR3 totals 14 residues. With 3 bases removed from V and 5 bases from J, the gap between germline ends came to 11 bases. Germline V gives CDR1 MRHNA, CDR2 SNTAGT. The CDR3 loop reads CASSELASNNEQFF. CDR3 DNA sequence: TGTGCCAGCAGTGAACTCGCGAGCAACAATGAGCAGTTCTTC.

The rearrangement uses TRBV19 and TRBJ1-1; D not certain. There are 13 residues in the CDR3. Germline CDR1 reads LNHDA; CDR2 reads SQIVND (reference sequence). The V end was cut by 6 bases, the J end by 5 bases, with 13 bases between. CDR3 DNA: TGTGCCAGTAGGATACACCGAGGGACTGAAGCTTTCTTT. Its translation is CASRIHRGTEAFF. Full variable domain (remainder filled in from reference TRBV19 and TRBJ1-1): DGGITQSPKYLFRKEGQNVTLSCEQNLNHDAMYWYRQDPGQGLRLIYYSQIVNDFQKGDIAEGYSVSREKKESFPLTVTSAQKNPTAFYLCASRIHRGTEAFFGQGTRLTVV.

The V and J genes are TRBV5-1 and TRBJ1-1; unclear D gene. The V gene's germline CDR1 is SGHRS and CDR2 YFSETQ. Trimming shortened V by 4 bases and J by 3 bases, and 13 bases separated the two germline ends. The length of the CDR3 is 14 residues. CDR3 coding DNA: TGCGCCAGCAGCCACACGCGCCGGGACACTGAAGCTTTCTTT. This translates into CASSHTRRDTEAFF.

This chain joins TRBV7-3 and TRBJ1-1; D is uncertain. Per the germline V gene, CDR1 is SGHTA and CDR2 is FQGTGA. Trimming took off 4 bases at V and 3 bases at J, with 9 bases between the two ends. This CDR3 has 13 amino acids. In nucleotides, the CDR3 is TGTGCCAGCAGCTCACGTCGAGACACTGAAGCTTTCTTT. This translates into CASSSRRDTEAFF.

This chain links TRBV4-2 with TRBJ1-1; D gene uncertain. Germline CDR1 LGHNA, CDR2 YNFKEQ. The V gene lost 0 bases and the J gene lost 3 bases, with 11 bases spanning the gap. The CDR3 has 15 residues. The CDR3 protein is CASSQDPRWDTEAFF. Written as DNA, the CDR3 is TGTGCCAGCAGCCAAGATCCTCGCTGGGACACTGAAGCTTTCTTT.

V and J are TRBV11-2 and TRBJ2-5; D tentatively fits TRBD1 or TRBD2 (5 bases each). The germline V gene has CDR1 SGHAT and CDR2 FQNNGV. V was clipped by 3 bases and J by 5 bases, with 28 bases between them. This CDR3 spans 19 amino acids. The CDR3 is CASSFYGRAGRGEGETQYF. In DNA form, the CDR3 reads TGTGCCAGCAGCTTCTATGGCAGGGCGGGTAGGGGAGAGGGCGAGACCCAGTACTTC.

The chain employs TRBV10-3 and TRBJ2-7, with 7 bases lining up with TRBD1. CDR3 size: 13 residues. Trimming cost V 0 bases and J 7 bases; bases outside gene matches: 3. CDR1 and CDR2 (germline): ENHRY, SYGVKD. The CDR3 DNA sequence: TGTGCCATCAGTGAGTCGACAGGGCGTGAGCAGTACGTC. It yields the protein CAISESTGREQYV.

V is TRBV18 and J is TRBJ1-1, with 8 bases identical to TRBD1. The junction had 2 bases not matched to a gene; V was cut back by 3 bases and J by 5 bases. Germline-derived CDR1 and CDR2 are KGHSH and LQKENI. This CDR3 region has 13 residues. CDR3 sequence reads: CASSPGQGTEAFF. CDR3 bases: TGTGCCAGCTCACCTGGACAGGGAACTGAAGCTTTCTTT. Filled out from reference TRBV18 and TRBJ1-1, the complete variable domain reads NAGVMQNPRHLVRRRGQEARLRCSPMKGHSHVYWYRQLPEEGLKFMVYLQKENIIDESGMPKERFSAEFPKEGPSILRIQQVVRGDSAAYFCASSPGQGTEAFFGQGTRLTVV.

This clone has only one observation. The V gene is TRBV10-3, the J gene TRBJ2-3, with 9 bases matching TRBD2. Germline-derived CDR1 and CDR2 are ENHRY and SYGVKD. The V and J ends lost 10 bases and 3 bases, in that order; junction bases with no gene match: 8. The CDR3 has 14 residues. Written as DNA, the CDR3 is TGTGCCACTCGGGAGAGCGGGGGGACAGATACGCAGTATTTT. Translation gives CATRESGGTDTQYF.

The chain couples TRBV6-1 to TRBJ2-3; D is unresolved. Trimming shortened V by 10 bases and J by 2 bases, and 13 bases separated the two germline ends. The length of the CDR3 is 13 residues. Germline V gives CDR1 MNHNS, CDR2 SASEGT. Here the CDR3 reads CATPQPSTDTQYF. The CDR3 nucleotides read TGTGCCACGCCACAGCCCTCCACAGATACGCAGTATTTT.

The rearrangement joins TRBV7-2 to TRBJ2-5; the D gene is possibly TRBD2 (6 bases). The V gene lost 4 bases and the J gene lost 5 bases, with 14 bases spanning the gap. CDR3 length equals 14 residues. Per germline, CDR1 SGHTA and CDR2 FQGNSA. CDR3 region: CASSYQRAGETQYF. CDR3 in DNA: TGTGCCAGCAGCTACCAGCGGGCGGGGGAGACCCAGTACTTC.

This rearrangement joins TRBV7-3 to TRBJ2-2; the D is unclear. Germline V gives CDR1 SGHTA, CDR2 FQGTGA. The V end was cut by 5 bases, the J end by 4 bases, with 8 bases between. This CDR3 spans 13 amino acids. The CDR3 sequence: CASSEVGTGELFF. The DNA for the CDR3 is TGTGCCAGCAGCGAGGTTGGCACCGGGGAGCTGTTTTTT.

CDR3 sequence reads: CASSLVPDRGNTGELFF. The CDR3 DNA reads as TGTGCCAGCAGCTTAGTTCCGGACAGGGGGAACACCGGGGAGCTGTTTTTT. The V and J genes are TRBV11-2 and TRBJ2-2, with 9 bases aligning to TRBD1. CDR1 and CDR2 from the germline V gene are SGHAT and FQNNGV. V trimming: 1 base; J trimming: 1 base; junction bases outside the gene matches: 4. This CDR3 contains 17 residues.

This clone was counted a single time. The chain is built from TRBV7-3 and TRBJ2-2; D not certain. CDR1 SGHTA and CDR2 FQGTGA come from the germline V gene. The CDR3 length is 14 residues. V gave up 1 base and J gave up 6 bases, with 9 bases separating them. The CDR3 DNA reads TGTGCCAGCAGCTTAATCAACGTCGCCGGGGAGCTGTTTTTT. It is translated as CASSLINVAGELFF. The complete variable domain, with remaining parts taken from reference TRBV7-3 and TRBJ2-2, reads GAGVSQTPSNKVTEKGKYVELRCDPISGHTALYWYRQSLGQGPEFLIYFQGTGAADDSGLPNDRFFAVRPEGSVSTLKIQRTERGDSAVYLCASSLINVAGELFFGEGSRLTVL.

The chain's CDR3 is CASSLNRGYQETQYF. Written as DNA, the CDR3 is TGTGCCAGCAGTTTAAATCGGGGGTACCAAGAGACCCAGTACTTC. This chain connects TRBV28 to TRBJ2-5; TRBD2 might be the D (6 bases). With 2 bases removed from V and 0 bases from J, the gap between germline ends came to 10 bases. The V gene's germline CDR1 is MDHEN and CDR2 SYDVKM. CDR3 length equals 15 residues.

The table lists this clone with a count of one. The chain combines TRBV28 with TRBJ1-5, with D possibly being TRBD1 (5 bases). The CDR3 loop spans 13 amino acids. Germline V gene lookup returns CDR1 MDHEN and CDR2 SYDVKM. Trimming took off 6 bases at V and 9 bases at J, with 15 bases between the two ends. The CDR3 is CASRWDRVRPQHF. Written as DNA, the CDR3 is TGTGCCAGCAGATGGGACCGCGTGAGGCCCCAGCATTTT.

This chain joins TRBV10-3 and TRBJ1-5; 7 positions agree with TRBD1. CDR3 length equals 18 residues. Trimming took 0 bases from V and 1 from J; bases not matched to a gene: 9. Germline V gene sequence: CDR1 ENHRY, CDR2 SYGVKD. The CDR3 sequence is CAISESMGRGGSNQPQHF. CDR3 DNA: TGTGCCATCAGTGAGTCGATGGGCAGGGGGGGAAGCAATCAGCCCCAGCATTTT.

The V call is TRBV5-6, the J call TRBJ2-6; no clear D gene. V was pared by 1 base and J by 2 bases, with 7 bases between. The CDR3 is 15 residues long. Germline V lookup: CDR1 SGHDT, CDR2 YYEEEE. The CDR3 spells CASSLFRAGANVLTF. The CDR3 DNA is TGTGCCAGCAGCTTGTTTCGGGCTGGGGCCAACGTCCTGACTTTC.

The sample holds a few counts of this clone. The CDR3 loop is CASTQRAGARNQPQHF. In DNA, the CDR3 is TGTGCCAGTACCCAGCGGGCAGGGGCCCGCAATCAGCCCCAGCATTTT. The chain is built from TRBV19 and TRBJ1-5, with D tentatively TRBD1 (6 bases). V dropped 7 bases and J dropped 2 bases, with 18 bases sitting between them. From germline, CDR1 is LNHDA and CDR2 SQIVND (reference sequence). This CDR3 spans 16 amino acids. Supplemented by reference TRBV19 and TRBJ1-5, the full variable domain reads DGGITQSPKYLFRKEGQNVTLSCEQNLNHDAMYWYRQDPGQGLRLIYYSQIVNDFQKGDIAEGYSVSREKKESFPLTVTSAQKNPTAFYLCASTQRAGARNQPQHFGDGTRLSIL.